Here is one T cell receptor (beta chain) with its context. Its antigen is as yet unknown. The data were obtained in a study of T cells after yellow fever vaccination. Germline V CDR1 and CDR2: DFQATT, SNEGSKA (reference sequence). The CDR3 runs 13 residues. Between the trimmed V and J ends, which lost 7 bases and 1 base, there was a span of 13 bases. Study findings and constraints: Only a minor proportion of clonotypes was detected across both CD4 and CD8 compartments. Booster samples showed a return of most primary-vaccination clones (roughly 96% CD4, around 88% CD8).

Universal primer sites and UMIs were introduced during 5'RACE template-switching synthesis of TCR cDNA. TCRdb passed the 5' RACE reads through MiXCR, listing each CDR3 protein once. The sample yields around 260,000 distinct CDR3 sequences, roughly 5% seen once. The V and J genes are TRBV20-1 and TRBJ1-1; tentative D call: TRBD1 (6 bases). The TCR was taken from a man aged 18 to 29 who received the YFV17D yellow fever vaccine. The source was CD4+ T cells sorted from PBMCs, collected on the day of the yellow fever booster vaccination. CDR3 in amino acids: CSGRTDPNTEAFF. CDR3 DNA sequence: TGCAGTGGCCGGACAGATCCGAACACTGAAGCTTTCTTT.